The 15 T cell receptor beta chains below all came from one sample that was sequenced in a study of blood T cell repertoires in COVID-19. Profiling relied on immunoSEQ multiplex PCR, and the TCRdb table lists in-frame clones only, not all of them. The data contain some 73,000 clones, almost 85% of them singletons. The sequenced sample was peripheral blood. The receptors shown here come from a man aged 45 to 65 with COVID-19, enrolled during active disease.

The rearrangement uses TRBV29-1 and TRBJ2-7; 9 bases are shared with TRBD1. The CDR3 is made up of 14 amino acids. J was trimmed by 5 bases and V by 5 bases; bases with no gene match: 10. In germline, CDR1 is SQVTM, CDR2 ANQGSEA. CDR3 bases: TGCAGCGTTTCTAAGGACAGGGGAAGGAACGAGCAGTACTTC. The encoded protein is CSVSKDRGRNEQYF.

The CDR3 region is CASSQTQGAGYEQYF. The DNA for the CDR3 is TGCGCCAGCAGCCAAACGCAGGGGGCTGGATACGAGCAGTACTTC. The chain has TRBV4-1 and TRBJ2-7; 8 bases are a match to TRBD1. This CDR3 has 15 amino acids. Looked up from germline, CDR1 is MGHRA and CDR2 is YSYEKL. The trim removed 2 bases at V and 4 bases at J, leaving 7 bases unmatched.

This sequence joins TRBV5-1 and TRBJ2-2; possible D gene TRBD2, 6 bases. This CDR3 has 15 amino acids. V was clipped by 5 bases and J by 3 bases, with 14 bases between them. Germline lookup yields CDR1 SGHRS and CDR2 YFSETQ. This chain's CDR3 is CASRVGSIDTGELFF. The CDR3, as DNA: TGCGCCAGCAGAGTCGGGAGTATCGACACCGGGGAGCTGTTTTTT.

The genes are TRBV14 and TRBJ2-5; D remains unclear. Germline lookup yields CDR1 SGHDN and CDR2 FVKESK. The germline V and J ends were trimmed by 0 bases and 1 base, with 9 bases remaining between them. The CDR3 has 15 amino acids. The CDR3, as DNA: TGTGCCAGCAGCCAAGATTTCTCGGTCCAAGAGACCCAGTACTTC. Its protein is CASSQDFSVQETQYF. Full variable domain (remainder filled in from reference TRBV14 and TRBJ2-5): EAGVTQFPSHSVIEKGQTVTLRCDPISGHDNLYWYRRVMGKEIKFLLHFVKESKQDESGMPNNRFLAERTGGTYSTLKVQPAELEDSGVYFCASSQDFSVQETQYFGPGTRLLVL.

The chain joins TRBV19 to TRBJ2-1; D perhaps matches TRBD1 (5 bases). In germline, CDR1 is LNHDA, CDR2 SQIVND (reference sequence). Between the trimmed V and J ends, which lost 4 bases and 15 bases, there was a span of 16 bases. This CDR3 comprises 12 residues. CDR3: CASSTRQSLPFF. CDR3 DNA: TGTGCCAGTAGTACGCGACAGTCCCTGCCGTTCTTC.

As to this clone: One end of the junction does not line up with germline, which may come from a read error. V and J are TRBV7-7 and TRBJ2-5, with 10 bases matching TRBD1. The germline V gene has CDR1 SSHAT and CDR2 FNYEAQ (reference sequence). This CDR3 region has 15 residues. The CDR3: CASSWRQGAGETQYF. The DNA of the CDR3 is TGTGCTAGCAGCTGGCGACAGGGGGCGGGGGAGACCCAGTACTTC.

This clone was detected a few times. The chain joins TRBV27 to TRBJ1-2; 8 bases fit TRBD1. V lost 4 bases to trimming and J lost 7 bases; unmatched junction nucleotides: 8. Germline-derived CDR1 and CDR2 are MNHEY and SMNVEV (reference sequence). The CDR3 has 14 residues. CDR3: CASSSGDRGRGYTF. DNA of the CDR3: TGTGCCAGCAGTTCGGGAGACAGGGGACGTGGCTACACCTTC.

V gene TRBV7-3 combines with J gene TRBJ1-2; a possible D gene is TRBD1 (6 bases). The length of the CDR3 is 14 residues. The V gene lost 2 bases and the J gene lost 6 bases, with 13 bases spanning the gap. Germline CDR1 and CDR2: SGHTA and FQGTGA. CDR3 DNA sequence: TGTGCCAGCAGCTTACAGGGGAATGAGGATGGCTACACCTTC. Residues: CASSLQGNEDGYTF.

The DNA for the CDR3 is TGTGCCAGCAGCTTGGGGGACAGGGACGCAACTAATGAAAAACTGTTTTTT. Residues: CASSLGDRDATNEKLFF. The chain has TRBV5-6 and TRBJ1-4, with TRBD1 matching over 9 bases. This CDR3 has 17 residues. Germline values: CDR1 SGHDT, CDR2 YYEEEE. V gave up 0 bases and J gave up 0 bases; unmatched junction bases: 3.

CDR3 amino acids: CASSLVRVDTEAFF. In DNA, the CDR3 is TGTGCCAGCAGCTTAGTCAGGGTTGACACTGAAGCTTTCTTT. The chain uses TRBV7-9 and TRBJ1-1; D is perhaps TRBD1 (5 bases). The V and J ends lost 1 base and 3 bases respectively, with 9 bases between them. Germline V gene data show CDR1 as SEHNR and CDR2 as FQNEAQ (reference sequence). The CDR3 extends over 14 amino acids.

The chain couples TRBV19 to TRBJ2-2, with D possibly matching TRBD1 (5 bases). Trimming shortened V by 1 base and J by 4 bases, and 10 bases separated the two germline ends. This CDR3 has 15 amino acids. The V gene's germline CDR1 is LNHDA and CDR2 SQIVND (reference sequence). Written as DNA, the CDR3 is TGTGCCAGTAGTATAGCACCAGGGATCACCGGGGAGCTGTTTTTT. Translated, it gives CASSIAPGITGELFF.

This chain uses TRBV5-4 with TRBJ2-7, with TRBD2 matching 14 bases. With V trimmed by 2 bases and J by 4 bases, 11 bases remained unmatched. The CDR3 runs to 18 residues. The germline V gene has CDR1 SGHNT and CDR2 YYREEE (reference sequence). The chain's CDR3 is CASSLPGLAGELGYEQYF. CDR3 nucleotide sequence: TGTGCCAGCAGCTTACCGGGACTAGCGGGAGAATTGGGGTACGAGCAGTACTTC.

This chain joins TRBV9 and TRBJ1-1; possible D gene TRBD1, 5 bases. CDR3 length: 14 residues. Trimming removed 0 bases from V and 1 base from J, with 7 bases in between. CDR1 is SGDLS and CDR2 is YYNGEE in the germline V gene. DNA of the CDR3: TGTGCCAGCAGCGTAGATCAGGGGAACACTGAAGCTTTCTTT. It is translated as CASSVDQGNTEAFF.

This rearrangement joins TRBV5-4 to TRBJ1-1; unclear D gene. Germline-derived CDR1 and CDR2 are SGHNT and YYREEE (reference sequence). With 1 base removed from V and 5 bases from J, the gap between germline ends came to 18 bases. The length of the CDR3 is 16 residues. The CDR3 region is CASSLQAAGLRTEAFF. The CDR3 bases are TGTGCCAGCAGCTTGCAAGCGGCAGGCCTCAGGACTGAAGCTTTCTTT.

The chain carries TRBV5-1 and TRBJ2-7; 9 nucleotides align to TRBD2. After removal of 4 bases from V and 3 bases from J, the junction contained 5 bases not matched to a gene. The germline CDR1 and CDR2 sequences are SGHRS and YFSETQ. CDR3 length: 14 residues. CDR3 in DNA: TGCGCCAGCAGCCCTACTAGCGGGCACTACGAGCAGTACTTC. Amino acid sequence: CASSPTSGHYEQYF. The complete variable domain, with remaining parts taken from reference TRBV5-1 and TRBJ2-7, reads KAGVTQTPRYLIKTRGQQVTLSCSPISGHRSVSWYQQTPGQGLQFLFEYFSETQRNKGNFPGRFSGRQFSNSRSEMNVSTLELGDSALYLCASSPTSGHYEQYFGPGTRLTVT.